This T cell receptor beta chain was recovered during a study of cytomegalovirus exposure and HLA in healthy donors (TCRdb year 2017). Context from the whole study: A later analysis indicated that the 110 or so validation repertoires were generated on the platform also employed for the approximately 700 repertoires of the first cohort. Along with the approximately 670-subject first cohort, a separate validation cohort of over a hundred different subjects was used. The study was designed to test whether signatures of past pathogen exposure could be identified by cataloging public T cell receptors. To predict cytomegalovirus infection status, the study combined high-throughput TCR immunosequencing, statistical association of individual TCRs with disease status, and machine learning.

The CDR3 spans 14 residues, from the cysteine through the phenylalanine. Only the CDR3 region is kept as DNA, spanning 42 bases read in frame from base 1. The germline V gene (reference sequence) provides CDR1 MNHEY and CDR2 SMNVEV. Relative to germline, V is missing 2 bases and J is missing 5 bases, with 3 bases of the junction outside any gene match. Libraries were made using the immunoSEQ multiplex PCR assay. For the original study's pipeline: A statistical classification framework was built for diagnosing cytomegalovirus status from the catalog of TCR beta chain sequences. This immuneACCESS table, as held by TCRdb, lists in-frame sequences with V and J called but not all clones. Of the missing ones, under half trace to an unresolved V gene in checked studies; the others have no known cause. From that table come the V and J calls and clone size; the DNA was used to work out D and trimming. Across this sample there are some 150,000 clones, with 89% seen only once. The leading ten clones occupy about 10% of the sample.

What the authors observed across the whole study: The authors suggested that the approach could potentially be extended to other disease states and immunological phenotypes. The study listed 150 to 200 TCR beta chains as associated with cytomegalovirus. The classifier was reported to diagnose cytomegalovirus status with high specificity and sensitivity in both the original cohort and the validation cohort. The validation cohort had no HLA typing available for a later analysis, so co-occurrence within that cohort was assessed over all 130 or so repertoires. A few of the identified cytomegalovirus-associated TCR beta chains were confirmed in vitro to be specific for cytomegalovirus antigens. In a later analysis, TCRs clustered in the first cohort were found to also tend to co-occur in the roughly 130 validation repertoires, with approximately 93% of cluster scores above 0. While some public TCRs were present in many individuals, most TCR sequences turned up only very rarely across donors.

Concerning this clone: There is no known antigen for this receptor. Per-nucleotide qualities are absent, and no much larger clonotype sits a single base away.

The donors belonged to the validation cohort of 90 to 150 subjects, which was separate from the roughly 680-subject first cohort. The sequencing sample was made of PBMCs. The V gene is TRBV27 and the J gene is TRBJ2-1; 7 bases in the middle match TRBD2. The TCR was taken from a woman aged 18-29 years in good health and CMV-seropositive. The DNA reads as follows: TGTGCCAGCAGTTTAGGGGGGGAGAACAATGAGCAGTTCTTC. Its product reads: CASSLGGENNEQFF.